Listed below are T cell receptor beta chains from one sample, sequenced in a study of blood T cell repertoires in COVID-19. Clones were read by immunoSEQ multiplex PCR, and TCRdb kept only the in-frame ones, dropping some. The repertoire holds about 270,000 clones, with roughly four fifths as singletons. Sequencing was done on a sample of peripheral blood. The receptors originated from a woman in her 50s who had recovered from COVID-19. CDR3s include the opening cysteine and the closing phenylalanine or tryptophan. The D gene is left open where the match is weak. A clone size is listed for some rows: how often the clone was seen (once, few, many), or a class if it is expanded.

DNA,CDR3,V,J,size,D
TGTGCCAGCAGTACCCCTAAGGAGAGCGGCACCTACAATGAGCAGTTCTTC,CASSTPKESGTYNEQFF,TRBV27,TRBJ2-1,NA,NA
TGCGCCAGCACCTTTGGGGCAGGGGGAAACTACGAGCAGTACTTC,CASTFGAGGNYEQYF,TRBV5-1,TRBJ2-7,NA,TRBD1
TGTGCCAGCAGCGTAGATAGTAACTACGAGCAGTACTTC,CASSVDSNYEQYF,TRBV9,TRBJ2-7,once,NA
TGCGCCAGCAGCCGGGTAGGAGCAGCGAACACCGGGGAGCTGTTTTTT,CASSRVGAANTGELFF,TRBV4-3,TRBJ2-2,NA,NA
TGTGCCAGCAGCTTGACTAGCGGGGGAGGTGAGACCCAGTACTTC,CASSLTSGGGETQYF,TRBV7-2,TRBJ2-5,NA,TRBD2
TGTGCCAGCAGCTTAAAAGCGGGGGCGAGCAATGAGCAGTTCTTC,CASSLKAGASNEQFF,TRBV7-3,TRBJ2-1,NA,TRBD2
TGTGCCAGCAGCGTAGCGAGTCAGGGTGAAAAACTGTTTTTT,CASSVASQGEKLFF,TRBV9,TRBJ1-4,NA,NA
TGTGCCAGCAGCCCGAAAGGAGGGACTCTCTCCTACAATGAGCAGTTCTTC,CASSPKGGTLSYNEQFF,TRBV11-3,TRBJ2-1,NA,NA
TGTGCCAGCAGCGGCCGGGACAGCCAAGAGACCCAGTACTTC,CASSGRDSQETQYF,TRBV11-2,TRBJ2-5,NA,TRBD1
TGTGCCAGCAGCCAAGGTGTTCGAGAGACCCAGTACTTC,CASSQGVRETQYF,TRBV3-1/TRBV3-2,TRBJ2-5,NA,NA
TGCGCCAGCAGCTTGACAGGGGGAGTGTTTCAGCCCCAGCATTTT,CASSLTGGVFQPQHF,TRBV5-1,TRBJ1-5,many,TRBD1
TGTGCCAGCAGCGCGGACAGGGTTGGAAACACCATATATTTT,CASSADRVGNTIYF,TRBV2,TRBJ1-3,once,TRBD1
TGTGCCAGCAGTGTGGGACAGGGAGGGTTCTACGAGCAGTACTTC,CASSVGQGGFYEQYF,TRBV6-2/TRBV6-3,TRBJ2-7,once,TRBD1
TGTGCCAGCAGCTTCCCTATTCGAGGGCTCCTAGCCAAAAACATTCAGTACTTC,CASSFPIRGLLAKNIQYF,TRBV11-2,TRBJ2-4,NA,NA
TGTGCCAGCAGCTACGACAGGGGGCAGATATACGAGCAGTACTTC,CASSYDRGQIYEQYF,TRBV7-2,TRBJ2-7,NA,TRBD1
TGTGCCAGCAGCTCCCCTCGCGGGGGTCGAACAGCTAACTATGGCTACACCTTC,CASSSPRGGRTANYGYTF,TRBV9,TRBJ1-2,NA,NA
TGTGCCAGCAGCCAAGGACAGAACTATGGCTACACCTTC,CASSQGQNYGYTF,TRBV14,TRBJ1-2,few,NA
TGTGCCAGCAGCCCGGCGGGTAGCGCATATAACTACGAGCAGTACTTC,CASSPAGSAYNYEQYF,TRBV7-2,TRBJ2-7,NA,NA
TGCGCCAGCAGCCAGAAGCGGGGGAGCACAGATACGCAGTATTTT,CASSQKRGSTDTQYF,TRBV4-1,TRBJ2-3,NA,TRBD2
TGTGCCAGCCAGGTCTACTACAATGAGCAGTTCTTC,CASQVYYNEQFF,TRBV25-1,TRBJ2-1,NA,NA
TGTGCCAGCAGTTCAATGGTCAGGGGCTTTGGGCAGCCCCAGCATTTT,CASSSMVRGFGQPQHF,TRBV27,TRBJ1-5,NA,NA
TGCAGCGGATTAGCGGACGGCTCCTACAATGAGCAGTTCTTC,CSGLADGSYNEQFF,TRBV29-1,TRBJ2-1,NA,NA
TGTGCCAGCAGTCCCAGTCACAAGAACACTGAAGCTTTCTTT,CASSPSHKNTEAFF,TRBV28,TRBJ1-1,once,NA
TGTGCCAGTAGTATAGACCACGCCGGACAGGGTATCCAAGAGACCCAGTACTTC,CASSIDHAGQGIQETQYF,TRBV19,TRBJ2-5,NA,TRBD1
TGCGCCAGCAGCCATGGAACCGAGGCCTCGACTAATGAAAAACTGTTTTTT,CASSHGTEASTNEKLFF,TRBV4-3,TRBJ1-4,NA,NA
TGCGCCAGCAAAAACCGGGACTACAATGAGCAGTTCTTC,CASKNRDYNEQFF,TRBV5-1,TRBJ2-1,NA,NA
TGCGCCAGCAGCTATTTCGGGGGTACAACTAATGAAAAACTGTTTTTT,CASSYFGGTTNEKLFF,TRBV5-1,TRBJ1-4,few,NA
TGTCCCAGTATTATTGGGACAGGGGCGGGGGGTGAGCAGTTCTTC,CPSIIGTGAGGEQFF,TRBV19,TRBJ2-1,NA,TRBD1
TGTGCCAGCAGTTTTCCAGGGTCTGGGGCCAACGTCCTGACTTTC,CASSFPGSGANVLTF,TRBV28,TRBJ2-6,NA,NA
TGTGCCACCAGTGGCGCCGGGAGGGGCTATGGCTACACCTTC,CATSGAGRGYGYTF,TRBV24-1,TRBJ1-2,NA,NA
TGTGCCATCAGCTCGACAGGGGCCATCACTGAAGCTTTCTTT,CAISSTGAITEAFF,TRBV10-3,TRBJ1-1,NA,TRBD1
TGTGCCAGAAGCTCGGGGGTCGGGCAGGAGGACACTGAAGCTTTCTTT,CARSSGVGQEDTEAFF,TRBV5-3,TRBJ1-1,NA,NA
TGTGCCAGCAGCAGGCCAGGGAACCACAATGAGCAGTTCTTC,CASSRPGNHNEQFF,TRBV3-1/TRBV3-2,TRBJ2-1,NA,NA
TGCAGCGTTGACGACGCGGGGGCCGCCAGGGCCCAGTACTTC,CSVDDAGAARAQYF,TRBV29-1,TRBJ2-5,NA,NA
TGTGCCACCAGCTTGAATTTCCGGGACAGAGGCTTCAATCAGCCCCAGCATTTT,CATSLNFRDRGFNQPQHF,TRBV15,TRBJ1-5,NA,TRBD1
TGTGCCAGTAGTAAGGACACGCTACATTTAGAGACCCAGTACTTC,CASSKDTLHLETQYF,TRBV19,TRBJ2-5,few,NA
TGTGCCAGCAGCTCCAGGGTGGATAACACTGAAGCTTTCTTT,CASSSRVDNTEAFF,TRBV7-9,TRBJ1-1,few,NA
TGTGCCAGTGGCAAGGGAAACACCATATATTTT,CASGKGNTIYF,TRBV19,TRBJ1-3,NA,NA
TGTGCCAGCAGCCCCTTCGGTGCGGGAGGGGAGTTCTTC,CASSPFGAGGEFF,TRBV12-3/TRBV12-4,TRBJ2-1,NA,TRBD2
TGTGCCAGCAGCCTGACCGGGACAGGAGGAAACACCATATATTTT,CASSLTGTGGNTIYF,TRBV7-2,TRBJ1-3,once,TRBD1
TGTGCCAGCGTTGGGACAGGGATGAACACTGAAGCTTTCTTT,CASVGTGMNTEAFF,TRBV6-5,TRBJ1-1,NA,TRBD1
TGCAGCGTTGAAGCGGGAGGTACAGATACGCAGTATTTT,CSVEAGGTDTQYF,TRBV29-1,TRBJ2-3,NA,TRBD2
TGTGCCAGCAGCTTATTTCTGGATACGCAGTATTTT,CASSLFLDTQYF,TRBV7-8,TRBJ2-3,NA,NA
TGTGCCAGCAGCCAAGCTGCAACGCGGGGCTCCGGGGAGCTGTTTTTT,CASSQAATRGSGELFF,TRBV3-1/TRBV3-2,TRBJ2-2,NA,NA
TGCGCCAGCAGCTTTGATGGAGGAGTGAACACTGAAGCTTTCTTT,CASSFDGGVNTEAFF,TRBV5-1,TRBJ1-1,NA,NA
TGTGCCATCAGTGAGTTAGCGGGAAACACCGGGGAGCTGTTTTTT,CAISELAGNTGELFF,TRBV10-3,TRBJ2-2,few,TRBD2
TGTGCCAGCAGCTCCCAGCCTCTAGCGGGAGTCGGTGGGGCCAACGTCCTGACTTTC,CASSSQPLAGVGGANVLTF,TRBV7-3,TRBJ2-6,few,TRBD2
TGCGCCAGCAGCCAAGGGGACAGGGCTGATTCACCCCTCCACTTT,CASSQGDRADSPLHF,TRBV4-3,TRBJ1-6,once,TRBD1
TGTGCCAGCAGCCTACTAGCGGGGGGCTCTGGGGCCAACGTCCTGACTTTC,CASSLLAGGSGANVLTF,TRBV5-5,TRBJ2-6,NA,TRBD2
TGTGCCAGCAGTCAAGCTAGCGGGAGCTACGAGCAGTACTTC,CASSQASGSYEQYF,TRBV7-6,TRBJ2-7,NA,TRBD2
TGTGCCAGCAGTTATAGCGGGAGTGTAAACGAGCAGTACTTC,CASSYSGSVNEQYF,TRBV6-5,TRBJ2-7,NA,TRBD2
TGTGCCAGCAGGGCAACCGGGACAGGCAACTACGAGCAGTACTTC,CASRATGTGNYEQYF,TRBV28,TRBJ2-7,NA,TRBD1
TGTGCCAGCAGCGCCGACAGGGCGAACACTGAAGCTTTCTTT,CASSADRANTEAFF,TRBV7-2,TRBJ1-1,NA,TRBD1
TGTGCCAGCAGCGTTCGGGGGACTAATGAGCAGTTCTTC,CASSVRGTNEQFF,TRBV9,TRBJ2-1,once,NA
TGTGCCTGGAGTGTACTGACTGATAATTCACCCCTCCACTTT,CAWSVLTDNSPLHF,TRBV30,TRBJ1-6,NA,NA
TGCGCCAGCAGGGGGCAAAACACTGAAGCTTTCTTT,CASRGQNTEAFF,TRBV10-1,TRBJ1-1,NA,NA
TGTGCCAGTAGTATCGGCTCTGGGGCCAACGTCCTGACTTTC,CASSIGSGANVLTF,TRBV19,TRBJ2-6,NA,NA
TGTGCCACGGGTTCAGGGGATAGCTCTGGGGCCAACGTCCTGACTTTC,CATGSGDSSGANVLTF,TRBV24-1,TRBJ2-6,NA,NA
TGTGCCAGCAGCTGGCTAGCGGTCTCCTACAATGAGCAGTTCTTC,CASSWLAVSYNEQFF,TRBV7-3,TRBJ2-1,NA,TRBD2
TGTGCCAGCAGCGGGCGGGGACAGTCCACAGATACGCAGTATTTT,CASSGRGQSTDTQYF,TRBV9,TRBJ2-3,once,NA